Sequencing of this TCR beta chain was carried out in a study of tumor-infiltrating lymphocytes in primary liver carcinoma. Researchers drew blood RNA from unsorted whole blood and extracted germline DNA as well. Trimming removed 7 bases at V and 2 bases at J, with 17 bases between. The CDR3 is made up of 15 amino acids. Constant-region priming of about 520 ng total RNA yielded TCR beta cDNA. ARM-PCR, slightly modified, supplied the TCR beta libraries through three nested multiplex PCR rounds. Two initial PCR rounds of about 10 cycles each paired TRBV1-TRBV30 forward primers with a C-beta reverse primer. One entry per CDR3 protein, called by TCRdb with MiXCR from the multiplex PCR reads. This sample has some 180,000 distinct CDR3 sequences, with around 60% found just once.

The receptor was derived from a man aged 35 to 55 with primary liver carcinoma and hepatitis B virus infection. Sample: peripheral blood. This rearrangement joins TRBV12-3 or TRBV12-4 to TRBJ2-5; D uncertain. The CDR3 nucleotides read TGTGCCAGCACCCCTTCGTACGGGCCACAAGAGACCCAGTACTTC. This encodes CASTPSYGPQETQYF.